Presented here are 4 T cell receptor beta chains from one specimen sequenced in a study of T cell clonality in common variable immunodeficiency (dated by TCRdb to between 2014 and 2017). The investigation overall reported the following: CVID TCRbeta sequences were reported to have fewer deletions and N-nucleotide insertions and to lack highly modified clones with 13 or more V deletions.

Library creation used the immunoSEQ multiplex PCR assay. TCRdb retrieved this table from immuneACCESS and kept in-frame rearrangements only. Not all clones are present; in checked studies, unresolved V genes account for under half, and no reason is known for the remainder. For this sample, about 21,000 clones are listed, none of them singletons. Of the sample, 2% to 2.5% is held by the ten largest clones. No antigens are known for them. Sample: peripheral blood mononuclear cells. These TCRs come from a human donor with common variable immunodeficiency.

This clone was detected many times. The CDR3 is cut off 3 residues early in the read; its end comes from the germline J gene. V gene TRBV2 combines with J gene TRBJ1-5, with 7 bases lining up with TRBD1. V gave up 6 bases and J gave up 1 base; unmatched junction bases: 3. This CDR3 region has 14 residues. Germline V gene lookup returns CDR1 SNHLY and CDR2 FYNNEI. The CDR3 loop reads CASSQQGSNQPQHF. Incomplete CDR3 DNA: TGTGCCAGCAGCCAACAGGGGAGCAATCAGCCC.

This clone was counted at least ten times. The read ends 3 residues early relative to the CDR3; the germline J gene fills the gap. The J gene is TRBJ2-7, the V gene TRBV6-2 or TRBV6-3; D is possibly TRBD1 (6 bases). Trimming removed 6 bases from V and 4 bases from J, with 10 bases in between. The CDR3 contains 12 residues. Germline V CDR1 and CDR2: MNHEY, SVGEGT. The sequenced CDR3 bases are TGTGCCAGCAGGCAGACAGGTTACGAG. Translation gives CASRQTGYE. The whole CDR3 protein is CASRQTGYEQYF.

In its sample, this clone was seen many times. CDR3 sequence: CASSPQMNTEAFF. The CDR3 bases that were read are TGCGCCAGCAGCCCCCAAATGAACACTGAA. The chain employs TRBV5-1 and TRBJ1-1; D gene ambiguous. The read comes to an end 3 residues before the CDR3 does, leaving the germline J gene to fill in the end. The CDR3 extends over 13 amino acids. Germline CDR1 SGHRS, CDR2 YFSETQ. Trimming took 4 bases from V and 0 from J, leaving 7 bases between them.

There are many counts of this clone. The CDR3 end is not reached by the read, which stops 3 residues before it; the germline J gene fills it in. The chain carries TRBV2 and TRBJ2-3; D might be TRBD2 (7 bases). This CDR3 comprises 15 residues. The germline V gene encodes CDR1 SNHLY and CDR2 FYNNEI. Trimming pared 3 bases from V and 5 bases from J, leaving 15 bases between. The CDR3 sequence is CASSDGLRGGDTQYF. Incomplete CDR3 DNA: TGTGCCAGCAGTGACGGACTGAGGGGGGGAGATACG.